Listed below are T cell receptor beta chains from one sample, sequenced in a study of blood T cell repertoires in COVID-19. The table came from immunoSEQ multiplex PCR; TCRdb's copy has only in-frame clones and leaves some out. Of about 68,000 clones listed, around nine tenths are singletons. The sequenced sample was peripheral blood. The origin of the receptors is a middle-aged man with COVID-19, enrolled during active disease. CDR3s include the opening cysteine and the closing phenylalanine or tryptophan. The order of the fields is V gene, D gene, CDR3 length, J gene, clone size, CDR3 protein, CDR3 DNA. A D gene is named only where the DNA matches it firmly. Size is omitted from some rows. Given values are once, few, many or a class for expanded clones.

>TRBV18|TRBD1|16|TRBJ2-1|NA
CASSTGGRVTYNEQFF
TGTGCCAGCTCAACAGGGGGCAGGGTAACCTACAATGAGCAGTTCTTC
>TRBV5-4|TRBD2|16|TRBJ2-3|NA
CASSLPERGITDTQYF
TGTGCCAGCAGCTTGCCGGAGCGGGGGATCACAGATACGCAGTATTTT
>TRBV6-1|NA|14|TRBJ1-3|NA
CASSDQGLGNTIYF
TGTGCCAGCAGTGACCAAGGACTTGGAAACACCATATATTTT
>TRBV3-1/TRBV3-2|TRBD1|13|TRBJ2-5|NA
CASTLQGSGTQYF
TGTGCCAGCACGTTACAGGGGTCGGGGACCCAGTACTTC
>TRBV6-1|NA|16|TRBJ2-5|NA
CASSEVYGGPAPTQYF
TGTGCCAGCAGTGAAGTCTACGGGGGGCCCGCACCGACCCAGTACTTC
>TRBV18|NA|15|TRBJ2-5|NA
CASSPGHYGSETQYF
TGTGCCAGCTCACCGGGACATTACGGGTCGGAGACCCAGTACTTC
>TRBV5-1|NA|14|TRBJ2-1|NA
CASAAGASYNEQFF
TGCGCCAGCGCCGCAGGGGCATCCTACAATGAGCAGTTCTTC
>TRBV19|TRBD1|14|TRBJ2-7|NA
CASSLDRVSYEQYF
TGTGCCAGTAGTCTCGACAGGGTCAGCTACGAGCAGTACTTC
>TRBV4-1|NA|15|TRBJ1-4|NA
CASSPRGGAGEKLFF
TGCGCCAGCAGCCCGCGCGGGGGCGCGGGTGAAAAACTGTTTTTT
>TRBV6-5|TRBD1|15|TRBJ2-1|NA
CASSYPGQGSNEQFF
TGTGCCAGCAGTTATCCGGGACAGGGTAGTAATGAGCAGTTCTTC
>TRBV3-1/TRBV3-2|TRBD2|17|TRBJ2-3|NA
CASSPSLGTSETDTQYF
TGTGCCAGCAGCCCTTCTTTGGGGACTAGCGAAACAGATACGCAGTATTTT
>TRBV3-1/TRBV3-2|NA|18|TRBJ2-3|NA
CASSQDLGLDSSTDTQYF
TGTGCCAGCAGCCAAGATTTAGGTTTAGACTCCTCCACAGATACGCAGTATTTT
>TRBV6-1|TRBD1|14|TRBJ2-1|NA
CASSDRTGWNEQFF
TGTGCCAGCAGTGACAGGACAGGCTGGAATGAGCAGTTCTTC
>TRBV5-1|NA|16|TRBJ2-5|NA
CASSDRARGSQETQYF
TGCGCCAGCAGCGACCGGGCCCGGGGATCCCAAGAGACCCAGTACTTC
>TRBV7-2|NA|15|TRBJ1-1|NA
CASSKRAGTNTEAFF
TGTGCCAGCAGCAAACGGGCGGGGACGAACACTGAAGCTTTCTTT
>TRBV7-9|NA|13|TRBJ2-5|NA
CASSYGPQETQYF
TGTGCCAGCAGCTATGGCCCCCAAGAGACCCAGTACTTC
>TRBV28|NA|19|TRBJ1-5|NA
CASSFATAGSHPSNQPQHF
TGTGCCAGCAGTTTCGCCACCGCCGGGAGTCACCCTAGCAATCAGCCCCAGCATTTT
>TRBV19|NA|15|TRBJ1-3|NA
CASSLQAHSGNTIYF
TGTGCCAGTAGCCTACAGGCCCACTCTGGAAACACCATATATTTT
>TRBV10-3|NA|13|TRBJ2-7|NA
CAISGAPPYEQYF
TGTGCCATCAGTGGGGCTCCTCCCTACGAGCAGTACTTC
>TRBV18|TRBD2|18|TRBJ2-2|NA
CASSPPLAGGPRTGELFF
TGTGCCAGCTCACCCCCTCTAGCGGGGGGGCCACGTACCGGGGAGCTGTTTTTT
>TRBV6-6|NA|13|TRBJ1-2|NA
CASRPSPTGGYTF
TGTGCCAGCAGACCCTCCCCGACAGGTGGCTACACCTTC
>TRBV5-1|NA|14|TRBJ1-3|NA
CASSFADTGNTIYF
TGCGCCAGCAGCTTCGCGGACACGGGAAACACCATATATTTT
>TRBV28|TRBD1|11|TRBJ1-2|NA
CASEGARGYTF
TGTGCCAGCGAGGGGGCGCGTGGCTACACCTTC
>TRBV30|TRBD1|15|TRBJ1-1|NA
CAWSEGQGKRAEAFF
TGTGCCTGGAGTGAGGGACAGGGTAAGAGGGCTGAAGCTTTCTTT
>TRBV28|NA|16|TRBJ2-5|NA
CASSLRYGSHQETQYF
TGTGCCAGCAGTTTACGGTACGGGTCCCACCAAGAGACCCAGTACTTC
>TRBV21-1|NA|13|TRBJ2-7|NA
CASSKVGQGEQYF
TGTGCCAGCAGCAAAGTTGGGCAGGGCGAGCAGTACTTC
>TRBV30|NA|15|TRBJ2-2|NA
CAWNSQGMATGELFF
TGTGCCTGGAACTCCCAGGGGATGGCGACCGGGGAGCTGTTTTTT
>TRBV19|TRBD1|16|TRBJ1-1|NA
CASSIGQGAMNTEAFF
TGTGCCAGTAGTATAGGTCAGGGGGCCATGAACACTGAAGCTTTCTTT
>TRBV3-1/TRBV3-2|TRBD2|16|TRBJ2-7|NA
CASSRAGAGPSYEQYF
TGTGCCAGCAGCCGCGCGGGAGCGGGCCCCTCCTACGAGCAGTACTTC
>TRBV7-2|TRBD1|14|TRBJ1-2|NA
CASSPTPDRVGYTF
TGTGCCAGCAGCCCGACCCCGGACAGGGTTGGCTACACCTTC
>TRBV10-3|NA|16|TRBJ2-5|NA
CAISESRGDLSETQYF
TGTGCCATCAGTGAGTCGCGAGGGGACTTATCCGAGACCCAGTACTTC
>TRBV30|NA|13|TRBJ2-7|NA
CAWSDGQDYEQYF
TGTGCCTGGAGCGATGGACAAGACTACGAGCAGTACTTC
>TRBV6-5|TRBD2|15|TRBJ2-7|NA
CASRYIAGGPYEQYF
TGTGCCAGCAGATATATAGCGGGGGGACCCTACGAGCAGTACTTC
>TRBV6-6|NA|14|TRBJ1-1|NA
CASSAPGSNTEAFF
TGTGCCAGCAGCGCCCCGGGGTCGAACACTGAAGCTTTCTTT
>TRBV28|NA|16|TRBJ1-4|NA
CASNPASGVWHEKLFF
TGTGCCAGCAATCCCGCCTCAGGGGTCTGGCACGAAAAACTGTTTTTT
>TRBV2|NA|14|TRBJ2-5|once
CASTSGAGVETQYF
TGTGCCAGCACCTCAGGGGCGGGGGTGGAGACCCAGTACTTC
>TRBV9|TRBD1|17|TRBJ2-2|NA
CASSVAGTGVRTGELFF
TGTGCCAGCAGCGTCGCCGGCACAGGGGTACGGACCGGGGAGCTGTTTTTT
>TRBV5-1|NA|15|TRBJ2-7|once
CASSLASGATYEQYF
TGCGCCAGCAGCTTGGCGTCAGGGGCAACCTACGAGCAGTACTTC
>TRBV7-2|TRBD1|15|TRBJ1-5|once
CASSGWTGSNQPQHF
TGTGCCAGCAGCGGCTGGACAGGTAGCAATCAGCCCCAGCATTTT